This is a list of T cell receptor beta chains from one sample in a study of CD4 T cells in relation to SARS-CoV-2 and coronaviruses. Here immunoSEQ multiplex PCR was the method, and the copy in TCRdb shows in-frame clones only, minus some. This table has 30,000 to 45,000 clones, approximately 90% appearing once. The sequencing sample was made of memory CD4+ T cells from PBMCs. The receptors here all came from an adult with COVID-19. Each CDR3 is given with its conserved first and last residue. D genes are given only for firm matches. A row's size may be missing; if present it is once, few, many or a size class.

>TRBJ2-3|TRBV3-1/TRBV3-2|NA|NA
CASSPPGSADTQYF
TGTGCCAGCAGCCCCCCCGGATCCGCAGATACGCAGTATTTT
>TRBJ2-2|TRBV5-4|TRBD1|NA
CASSLGTGSGELFF
TGTGCCAGCAGCTTAGGGACAGGGAGCGGGGAGCTGTTTTTT
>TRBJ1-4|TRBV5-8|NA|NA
CASSREPTGQSEKLFF
TGTGCCAGCAGCCGAGAGCCCACTGGACAGAGCGAAAAACTGTTTTTT
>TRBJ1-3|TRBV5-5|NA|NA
CASSVWFLGQSSGNTIYF
TGTGCCAGCAGCGTCTGGTTTCTAGGACAGTCTTCTGGAAACACCATATATTTT
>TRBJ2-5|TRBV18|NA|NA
CASSPLGFSETQYF
TGTGCCAGCTCACCATTGGGTTTTTCCGAGACCCAGTACTTC
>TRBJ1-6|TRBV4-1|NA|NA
CASSQDRGRSPLHF
TGCGCCAGCAGCCAAGATCGGGGAAGGTCACCCCTCCACTTT
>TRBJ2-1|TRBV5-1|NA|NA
CASSLGPTAEQFF
TGCGCCAGCAGCTTGGGGCCTACCGCTGAGCAGTTCTTC
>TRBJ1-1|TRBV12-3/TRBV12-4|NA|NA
CASSLGKNTEAFF
TGTGCCAGCAGTCTAGGGAAGAACACTGAAGCTTTCTTT
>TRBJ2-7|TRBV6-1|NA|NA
CASSEGLYEQYF
TGTGCCAGCAGTGAAGGGCTATACGAGCAGTACTTC
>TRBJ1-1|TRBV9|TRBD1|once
CASSVAGSGYHPGGTEAFF
TGTGCCAGCAGCGTAGCGGGTTCGGGGTATCATCCAGGGGGAACTGAAGCTTTCTTT
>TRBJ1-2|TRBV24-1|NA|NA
CATSDVQNYGYTF
TGTGCCACCAGTGATGTACAGAACTATGGCTACACCTTC
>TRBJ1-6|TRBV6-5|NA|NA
CASSPLLNSPLHF
TGTGCCAGCAGTCCCCTTTTGAATTCACCCCTCCACTTT
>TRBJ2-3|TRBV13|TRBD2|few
CASSRGGLISTDTQYF
TGTGCCAGCAGCCGGGGGGGCCTAATATCCACAGATACGCAGTATTTT
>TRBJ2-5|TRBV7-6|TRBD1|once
CASSLVARGPQETQYF
TGTGCCAGCAGCTTAGTGGCCAGGGGGCCGCAAGAGACCCAGTACTTC
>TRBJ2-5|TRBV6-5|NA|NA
CASSYSRGLEETQYF
TGTGCCAGCAGTTACTCCCGGGGCCTGGAGGAGACCCAGTACTTC
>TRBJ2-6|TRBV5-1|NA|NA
CASSLFGGRTGANVLTF
TGCGCCAGCAGCTTGTTCGGGGGCCGGACAGGGGCCAACGTCCTGACTTTC
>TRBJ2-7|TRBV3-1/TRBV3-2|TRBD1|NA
CARRFADRDYEQYF
TGTGCCAGACGCTTCGCTGACAGGGACTACGAGCAGTACTTC
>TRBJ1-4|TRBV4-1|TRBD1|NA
CASSQEGTGPHEKLFF
TGCGCCAGCAGCCAAGAAGGGACAGGTCCCCATGAAAAACTGTTTTTT
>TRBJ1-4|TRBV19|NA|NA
CASRGQRNEKLFF
TGTGCCAGTAGGGGCCAGCGTAATGAAAAACTGTTTTTT
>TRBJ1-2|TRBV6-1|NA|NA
CASSERGGTGTF
TGTGCCAGCAGTGAACGTGGAGGGACGGGCACCTTC
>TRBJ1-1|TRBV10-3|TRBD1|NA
CAISPTGEGGFTEAFF
TGTGCCATCAGCCCCACAGGGGAGGGAGGTTTTACTGAAGCTTTCTTT
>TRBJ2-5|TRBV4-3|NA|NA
CASSQDPRGRETQYF
TGCGCCAGCAGCCAAGATCCGAGGGGCCGGGAGACCCAGTACTTC
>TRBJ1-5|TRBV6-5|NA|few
CASSYSGYEPQHF
TGTGCCAGCAGTTACTCAGGGTATGAGCCCCAGCATTTT
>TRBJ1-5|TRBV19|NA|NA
CASSLLFRTENQPQHF
TGTGCCAGTAGTCTCCTGTTTCGGACAGAAAATCAGCCCCAGCATTTT
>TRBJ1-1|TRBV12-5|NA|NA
CASGFKQSTEAFF
TGTGCTAGTGGTTTCAAACAGAGCACTGAAGCTTTCTTT
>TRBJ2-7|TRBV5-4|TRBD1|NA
CASSPGGALYEQYF
TGTGCCAGCAGCCCAGGGGGCGCATTATACGAGCAGTACTTC
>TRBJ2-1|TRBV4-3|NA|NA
CASSQGGAKGNEQFF
TGCGCCAGCAGCCAAGGGGGGGCTAAGGGCAATGAGCAGTTCTTC
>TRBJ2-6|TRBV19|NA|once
CASSMVSASFTGANVLTF
TGTGCCAGTAGTATGGTCTCGGCTAGTTTTACTGGGGCCAACGTCCTGACTTTC
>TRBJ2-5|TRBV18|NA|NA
CASSPPLPQETQYF
TGTGCCAGCTCACCTCCTCTCCCCCAAGAGACCCAGTACTTC
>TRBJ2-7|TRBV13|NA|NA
CASSKSGTATYEQYF
TGTGCCAGCAGCAAGTCCGGGACGGCGACCTACGAGCAGTACTTC
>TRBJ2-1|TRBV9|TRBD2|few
CASSVRAGPTYNEQFF
TGTGCCAGCAGCGTAAGAGCGGGGCCCACCTACAATGAGCAGTTCTTC
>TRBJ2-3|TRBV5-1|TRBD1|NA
CASSPYGTGSTDTQYF
TGCGCCAGCAGCCCCTACGGGACAGGGAGCACAGATACGCAGTATTTT
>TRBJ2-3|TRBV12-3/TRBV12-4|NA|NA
CASSLTDTQYF
TGTGCCAGCAGCTTGACAGATACGCAGTATTTT
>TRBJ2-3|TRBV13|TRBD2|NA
CASSSSYKSGVTDTQYF
TGTGCCAGCAGTTCCTCCTACAAAAGCGGGGTTACAGATACGCAGTATTTT
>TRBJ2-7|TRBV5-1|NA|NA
CATPGRLMWNF
TGCGCCACCCCTGGCCGTCTAATGTGGAACTTC
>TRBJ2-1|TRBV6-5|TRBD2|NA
CASSPETSGHNEQFF
TGTGCCAGCTCCCCAGAGACTAGCGGGCACAATGAGCAGTTCTTC
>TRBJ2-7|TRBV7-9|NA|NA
CASSPPFRFGYEQYF
TGTGCCAGCAGCCCCCCCTTCCGGTTCGGCTACGAGCAGTACTTC
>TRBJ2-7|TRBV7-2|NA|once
CASSLDGGDSSYEQYF
TGTGCCAGCAGCTTAGACGGCGGGGACAGCTCCTACGAGCAGTACTTC
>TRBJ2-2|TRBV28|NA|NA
CASSPVGGGRIGELFF
TGTGCCAGCAGTCCGGTAGGGGGGGGCCGTATCGGGGAGCTGTTTTTT
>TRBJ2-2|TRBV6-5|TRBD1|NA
CAAIQGVGTGELFF
TGTGCCGCTATACAGGGGGTAGGCACCGGGGAGCTGTTTTTT
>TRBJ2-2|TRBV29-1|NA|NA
CSAGVRGAGELFF
TGCAGCGCGGGGGTCCGCGGGGCCGGGGAGCTGTTTTTT
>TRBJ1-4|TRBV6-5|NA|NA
CASSYSRGEKLFF
TGTGCCAGCAGTTACTCGCGCGGTGAAAAACTGTTTTTT
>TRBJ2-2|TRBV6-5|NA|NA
CASRGTLNAGELFF
TGTGCCAGCAGGGGGACCCTAAACGCCGGGGAGCTGTTTTTT
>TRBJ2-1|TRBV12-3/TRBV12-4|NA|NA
CASSLDPTGEQFF
TGTGCCAGCAGTTTGGACCCCACGGGTGAGCAGTTCTTC
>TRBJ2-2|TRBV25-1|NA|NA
CASSVGTGELFF
TGTGCCAGCAGTGTTGGCACCGGGGAGCTGTTTTTT
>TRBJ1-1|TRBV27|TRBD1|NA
CASSLGQGDTEAFF
TGTGCCAGCAGTTTAGGGCAGGGGGACACTGAAGCTTTCTTT
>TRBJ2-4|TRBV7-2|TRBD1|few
CASSDGTGLGVTKNIQYF
TGTGCCAGCAGCGACGGGACAGGGTTGGGTGTAACCAAAAACATTCAGTACTTC
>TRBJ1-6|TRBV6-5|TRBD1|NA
CASSLGQGTGSTLHF
TGTGCCAGCAGTTTGGGACAGGGAACGGGTTCAACCCTCCACTTT
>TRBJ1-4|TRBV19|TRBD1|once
CASSYRGPSEKLFF
TGTGCCAGTAGCTACAGGGGGCCGTCTGAAAAACTGTTTTTT
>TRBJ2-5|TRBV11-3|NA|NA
CASSPTPRGTRETQYF
TGTGCCAGCAGCCCCACACCGAGGGGGACCCGAGAGACCCAGTACTTC
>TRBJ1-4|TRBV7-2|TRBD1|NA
CASSMPGQGTNEKLFF
TGTGCCAGCAGCATGCCGGGACAGGGAACTAATGAAAAACTGTTTTTT
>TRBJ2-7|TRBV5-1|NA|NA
CASSLAFGTSYEQYF
TGCGCCAGCAGCTTGGCTTTTGGGACCTCATACGAGCAGTACTTC
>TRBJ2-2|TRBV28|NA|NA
CASSPAGTSTGELFF
TGTGCCAGCAGTCCTGCCGGGACTTCCACCGGGGAGCTGTTTTTT
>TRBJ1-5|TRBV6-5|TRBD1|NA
CASGQGVEPQHF
TGTGCCAGCGGACAGGGGGTTGAGCCCCAGCATTTT
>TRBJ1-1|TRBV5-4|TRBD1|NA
CASTLIGQENTEAFF
TGTGCCAGCACCTTGATCGGACAGGAAAATACTGAAGCTTTCTTT
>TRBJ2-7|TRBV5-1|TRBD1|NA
CASNPHRGRAYEQYF
TGCGCCAGCAACCCTCACAGGGGCCGCGCCTACGAGCAGTACTTC
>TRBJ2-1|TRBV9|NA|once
CASSVWLGGNNEQFF
TGTGCCAGCAGCGTATGGCTAGGCGGTAACAATGAGCAGTTCTTC
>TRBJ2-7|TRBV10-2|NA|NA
CASTKDSWEQYF
TGCGCCAGCACGAAGGACAGTTGGGAGCAGTACTTC
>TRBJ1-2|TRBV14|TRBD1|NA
CASSQNGQGWSNYGYTF
TGTGCCAGCAGCCAAAACGGACAGGGCTGGAGTAACTATGGCTACACCTTC
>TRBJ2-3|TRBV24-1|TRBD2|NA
CATSDASGGASDTQYF
TGTGCCACCAGTGATGCCAGCGGGGGGGCGTCAGATACGCAGTATTTT